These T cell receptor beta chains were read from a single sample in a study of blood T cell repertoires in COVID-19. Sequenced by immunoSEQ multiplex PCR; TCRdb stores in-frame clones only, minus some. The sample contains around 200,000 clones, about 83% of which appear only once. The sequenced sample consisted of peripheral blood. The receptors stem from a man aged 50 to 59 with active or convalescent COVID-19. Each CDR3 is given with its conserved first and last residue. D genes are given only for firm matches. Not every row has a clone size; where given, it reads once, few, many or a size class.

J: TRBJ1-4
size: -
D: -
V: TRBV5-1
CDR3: CASSSGLLDSEKLFF
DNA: TGCGCCAGCAGCTCGGGACTGCTTGATTCTGAAAAACTGTTTTTT

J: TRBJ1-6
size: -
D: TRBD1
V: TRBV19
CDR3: CASSITGDYNSPLHF
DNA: TGTGCCAGTAGTATTACAGGGGACTATAATTCACCCCTCCACTTT

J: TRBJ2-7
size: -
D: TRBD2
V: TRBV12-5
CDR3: CASGLAVYEQYF
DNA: TGTGCTAGTGGGCTAGCGGTCTACGAGCAGTACTTC

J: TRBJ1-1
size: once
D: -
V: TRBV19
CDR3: CASSPQTANTEAFF
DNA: TGTGCCAGTAGTCCCCAGACAGCCAACACTGAAGCTTTCTTT

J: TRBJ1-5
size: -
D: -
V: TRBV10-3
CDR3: CAISEAERRQPQHF
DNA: TGTGCCATCAGTGAGGCGGAGCGTCGTCAGCCCCAGCATTTT

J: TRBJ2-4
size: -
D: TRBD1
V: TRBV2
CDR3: CASSPRDSLNIQYF
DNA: TGTGCCAGCAGTCCCCGGGACAGTTTAAACATTCAGTACTTC

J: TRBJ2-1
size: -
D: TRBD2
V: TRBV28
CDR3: CASGGSGLAGNEQFF
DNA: TGTGCCAGCGGGGGGTCGGGACTAGCGGGCAATGAGCAGTTCTTC

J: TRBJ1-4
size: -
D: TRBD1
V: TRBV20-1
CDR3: CSASAPAQGALGEEKLFF
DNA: TGCAGTGCTAGTGCTCCGGCACAGGGGGCTTTAGGGGAGGAAAAACTGTTTTTT

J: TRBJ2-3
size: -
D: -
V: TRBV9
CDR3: CASSVVGASDTQYF
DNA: TGTGCCAGCAGCGTAGTGGGGGCATCAGATACGCAGTATTTT

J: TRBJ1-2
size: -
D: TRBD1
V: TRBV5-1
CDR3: CASSPETGPHGYTF
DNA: TGCGCCAGCAGCCCAGAGACAGGGCCGCACGGCTACACCTTC

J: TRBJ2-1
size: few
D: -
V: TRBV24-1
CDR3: CATSDFTQGNEQFF
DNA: TGTGCCACCAGTGATTTCACCCAGGGAAATGAGCAGTTCTTC

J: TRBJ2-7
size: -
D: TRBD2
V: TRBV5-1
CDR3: CASSLQRGRAYEQYF
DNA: TGCGCCAGCAGCTTGCAACGCGGGAGGGCGTACGAGCAGTACTTC

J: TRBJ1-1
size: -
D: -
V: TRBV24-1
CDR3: CATSDPRGAEAFF
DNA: TGTGCCACCAGTGACCCTCGAGGCGCTGAAGCTTTCTTT

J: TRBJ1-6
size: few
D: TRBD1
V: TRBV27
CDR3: CASRLQGAQNSPLHF
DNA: TGTGCCAGCAGGCTACAGGGGGCGCAGAATTCACCCCTCCACTTT

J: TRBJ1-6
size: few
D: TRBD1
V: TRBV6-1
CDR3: CASSDPGQRNSPLHF
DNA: TGTGCCAGCAGTGATCCGGGACAGAGGAATTCACCCCTCCACTTT

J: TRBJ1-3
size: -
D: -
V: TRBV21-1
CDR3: CASDTSERTSGNTIYF
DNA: TGTGCCAGCGATACCTCCGAGAGAACCTCTGGAAACACCATATATTTT

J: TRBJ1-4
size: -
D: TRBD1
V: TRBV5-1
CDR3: CASSRTGSENEKLFF
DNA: TGCGCCAGCAGCCGGACAGGGTCGGAAAATGAAAAACTGTTTTTT

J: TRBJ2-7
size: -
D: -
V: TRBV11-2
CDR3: CASSFNGDGEQYF
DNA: TGTGCCAGCAGCTTCAACGGAGACGGCGAGCAGTACTTC

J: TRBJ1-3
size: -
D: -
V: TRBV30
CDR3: CAWSAGGPGNTIYF
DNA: TGTGCCTGGAGTGCGGGGGGGCCTGGAAACACCATATATTTT

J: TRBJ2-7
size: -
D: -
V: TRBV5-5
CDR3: CASSLRPRADEQYF
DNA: TGTGCCAGCAGCTTGAGGCCCAGGGCAGACGAGCAGTACTTC

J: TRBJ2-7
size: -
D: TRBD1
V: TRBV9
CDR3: CASTQQGLGEQYF
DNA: TGTGCCAGCACCCAACAGGGGCTTGGGGAGCAGTACTTC

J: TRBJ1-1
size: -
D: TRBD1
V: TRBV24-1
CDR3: CATPDRGTPEAFF
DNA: TGTGCCACCCCGGACAGGGGAACTCCTGAAGCTTTCTTT

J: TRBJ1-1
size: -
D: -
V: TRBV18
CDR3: CASSPYTANTEAFF
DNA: TGTGCCAGCTCACCCTACACAGCGAACACTGAAGCTTTCTTT

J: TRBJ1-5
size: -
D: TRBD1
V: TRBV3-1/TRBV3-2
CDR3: CASSQDLPAGGSNQPQHF
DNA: TGTGCCAGCAGCCAAGATCTTCCGGCAGGGGGCAGCAATCAGCCCCAGCATTTT

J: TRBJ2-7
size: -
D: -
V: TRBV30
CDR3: CAWTRRGYEQYF
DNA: TGTGCCTGGACGCGGAGGGGATACGAGCAGTACTTC

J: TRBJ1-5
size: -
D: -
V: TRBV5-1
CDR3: CASSLDPEGNQPQHF
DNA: TGCGCCAGCAGCTTGGACCCCGAGGGCAATCAGCCCCAGCATTTT

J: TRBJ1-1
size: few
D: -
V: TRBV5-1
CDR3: CASSLAPREDTEAFF
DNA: TGCGCCAGCAGCTTGGCCCCAAGGGAGGACACTGAAGCTTTCTTT

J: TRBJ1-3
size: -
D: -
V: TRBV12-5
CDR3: CASGLAPGLTSGNTIYF
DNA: TGTGCTAGTGGTTTGGCTCCGGGACTCACCTCTGGAAACACCATATATTTT

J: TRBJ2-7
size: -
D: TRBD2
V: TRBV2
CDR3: CASSTEGRDYEQYF
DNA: TGTGCCAGCAGTACTGAGGGGAGGGACTACGAGCAGTACTTC

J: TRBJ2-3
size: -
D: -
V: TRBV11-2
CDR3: CASSLDQGRADTQYF
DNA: TGTGCCAGCAGCTTAGATCAGGGGAGGGCAGATACGCAGTATTTT

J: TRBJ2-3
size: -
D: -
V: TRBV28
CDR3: CATADSGTDTQYF
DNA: TGTGCCACCGCCGACAGTGGCACAGATACGCAGTATTTT

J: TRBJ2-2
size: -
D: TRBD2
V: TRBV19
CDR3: CASSTPGLPQRDLSGELFF
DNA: TGTGCCAGTAGTACCCCGGGACTACCGCAGCGGGACTTGAGCGGGGAGCTGTTTTTT

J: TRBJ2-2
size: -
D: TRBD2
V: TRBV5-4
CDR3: CASSLGAGAGVTGELFF
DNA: TGTGCCAGCAGCTTGGGGGCTGGAGCGGGAGTCACCGGGGAGCTGTTTTTT

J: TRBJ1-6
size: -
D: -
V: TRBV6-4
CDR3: CASSEAGRSPLHF
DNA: TGTGCCAGCAGTGAGGCAGGGAGGTCACCCCTCCACTTT

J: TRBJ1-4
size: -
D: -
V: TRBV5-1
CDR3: CASSYGQPEKLFF
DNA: TGCGCCAGCAGCTACGGACAGCCTGAAAAACTGTTTTTT

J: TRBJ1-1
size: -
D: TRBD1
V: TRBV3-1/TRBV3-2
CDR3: CASDRGAGTEAFF
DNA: TGTGCCAGCGACAGGGGCGCGGGCACTGAAGCTTTCTTT

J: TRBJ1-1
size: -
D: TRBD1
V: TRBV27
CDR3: CASSMKPGQGGTEAFF
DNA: TGTGCCAGCAGTATGAAACCGGGACAGGGGGGCACTGAAGCTTTCTTT